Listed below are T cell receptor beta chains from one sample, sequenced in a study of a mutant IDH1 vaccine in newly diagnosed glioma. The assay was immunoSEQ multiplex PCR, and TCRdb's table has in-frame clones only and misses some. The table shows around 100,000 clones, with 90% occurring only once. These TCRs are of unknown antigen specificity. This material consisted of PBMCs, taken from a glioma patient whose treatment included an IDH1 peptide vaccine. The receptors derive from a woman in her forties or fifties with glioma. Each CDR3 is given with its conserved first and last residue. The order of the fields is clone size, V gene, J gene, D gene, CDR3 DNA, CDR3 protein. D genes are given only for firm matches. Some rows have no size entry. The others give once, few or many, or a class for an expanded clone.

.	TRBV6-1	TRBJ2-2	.	TGTGCCAGCCTACGAGGGGGGAACACCGGGGAGCTGTTTTTT	CASLRGGNTGELFF
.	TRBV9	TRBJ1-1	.	TGTGCCAGCAGCGGCGGACACCTTAACACTGAAGCTTTCTTT	CASSGGHLNTEAFF
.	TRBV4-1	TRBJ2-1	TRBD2	TGCGCCAGCAGCCGAGAGACTAGCGTCGGGAGGGAGCAGTTCTTC	CASSRETSVGREQFF
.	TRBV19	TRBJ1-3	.	TGTGCCAGTAGTTTGTTGGACACCATATATTTT	CASSLLDTIYF
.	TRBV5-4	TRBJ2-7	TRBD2	TGTGCCAGCAGCTCGGGACTAGGGAGGACGCACGAGCAGTACTTC	CASSSGLGRTHEQYF
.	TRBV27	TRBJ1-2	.	TGTGCCACCCTCCCAATTCAGGTGCGGAATGGCTACACCTTC	CATLPIQVRNGYTF
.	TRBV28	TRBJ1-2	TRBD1	TGTGCCAGCAGTTTACCGACAGGGGAAGGTGGCTACACCTTC	CASSLPTGEGGYTF
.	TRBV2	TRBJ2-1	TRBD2	TGTGCCAGCAGTGAAGGGTTAGCGGGAGTGGAGTTCTTC	CASSEGLAGVEFF
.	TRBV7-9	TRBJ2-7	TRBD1	TGTGCCAGCAGCGCAAGCAGGGGGCTCGAGCAGTACTTC	CASSASRGLEQYF
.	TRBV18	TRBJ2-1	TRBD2	TGTGCCAGCTCGGGACTAGCGGGAGGGCTACGACTAGACAATGAGCAGTTCTTC	CASSGLAGGLRLDNEQFF
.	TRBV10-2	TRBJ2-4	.	TGCGCCAGCACAAAACAGCGTGGGGAAAACATTCAGTACTTC	CASTKQRGENIQYF
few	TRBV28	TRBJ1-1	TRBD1	TGTGCCAGCAGTTTAGGGGACAGGGTAGTGTCTGAAGCTTTCTTT	CASSLGDRVVSEAFF
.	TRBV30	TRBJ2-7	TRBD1	TGTGCCTGGAGGAGGGGACAGGGCTCCTACGAGCAGTACTTC	CAWRRGQGSYEQYF
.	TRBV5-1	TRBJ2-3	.	TGCGCCAGCAGCTTGGTTGGGGCTAGCACAGATACGCAGTATTTT	CASSLVGASTDTQYF
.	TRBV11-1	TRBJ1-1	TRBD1	TGTGCCAGCAGCATTGGACAGGGTGAGGGAACAACTGAAGCTTTCTTT	CASSIGQGEGTTEAFF
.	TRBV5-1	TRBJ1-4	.	TGCGCCAGCAGTCCCGGGGAGTTGCGTAATGAAAAACTGTTTTTT	CASSPGELRNEKLFF
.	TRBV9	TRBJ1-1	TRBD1	TGTGCCAGCAGCGTAGGCTCAGGGGGGGGTACTGAAGCTTTCTTT	CASSVGSGGGTEAFF
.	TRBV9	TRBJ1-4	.	TGTGCCAGCAGCTCCAACATCGCAACTAATGAAAAACTGTTTTTT	CASSSNIATNEKLFF
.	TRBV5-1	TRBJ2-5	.	TGCGCCAGCAGCGCCCAGGGGGGCCAAGAGACCCAGTACTTC	CASSAQGGQETQYF
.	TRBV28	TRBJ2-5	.	TGTGCCTCACGAGGAGAGACCCAGTACTTC	CASRGETQYF
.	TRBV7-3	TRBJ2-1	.	TGTGCCAGCAGCCCGACCACTGGGACCTACAATGAGCAGTTCTTC	CASSPTTGTYNEQFF
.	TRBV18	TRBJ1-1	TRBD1	TGTGCCAGCTCACCAGACAGGGGGAAATTGAACACTGAAGCTTTCTTT	CASSPDRGKLNTEAFF
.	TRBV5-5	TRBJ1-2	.	TGTGCCAGCAGCTTGGCGTATCAGGGGAGAGGATATGGCTACACCTTC	CASSLAYQGRGYGYTF
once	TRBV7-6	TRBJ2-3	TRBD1	TGTGCCAGCAGCCTAGGACAGGGAATAGATACGCAGTATTTT	CASSLGQGIDTQYF
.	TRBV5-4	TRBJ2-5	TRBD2	TGTGCCAGCAGCTTGGCTCGCGGGAGGACGGGGGAGACCCAGTACTTC	CASSLARGRTGETQYF
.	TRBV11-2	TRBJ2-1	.	TGTGCCAGCAGCCCGGTGGGGTACAATGAGCAGTTCTTC	CASSPVGYNEQFF
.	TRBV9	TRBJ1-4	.	TGTGCCAGCAGCGTCCACCCCGGGTCAGGGAGATCAACTAATGAAAAACTGTTTTTT	CASSVHPGSGRSTNEKLFF
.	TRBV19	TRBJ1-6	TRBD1	TGTGCCAGTAGTACGGACAGGGATTCACCCCTCCACTTT	CASSTDRDSPLHF
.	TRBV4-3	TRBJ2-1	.	TGCGCCAGCAGCCAAGATAGTAAGCAGTTCTTC	CASSQDSKQFF
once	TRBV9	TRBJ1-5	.	TGTGCCAGCAGCGCGGGGGGGTGGAGCAATCAGCCCCAGCATTTT	CASSAGGWSNQPQHF
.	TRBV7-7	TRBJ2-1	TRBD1	TGTGCTAGCAGCTTAGGACAGGGGATAGGTGAGCAGTTCTTC	CASSLGQGIGEQFF
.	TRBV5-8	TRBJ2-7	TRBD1	TGTGCCAGCAGCCACACCGGACAGGGATCCTACGAGCAGTACTTC	CASSHTGQGSYEQYF
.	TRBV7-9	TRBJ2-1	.	TGTGCCAGCAGCCGCGAACTACCCTACTCCTACAATGAGCAGTTCTTC	CASSRELPYSYNEQFF
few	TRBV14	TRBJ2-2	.	TGTGCCAGCAGCTTCGACAGACACACCGGGGAGCTGTTTTTT	CASSFDRHTGELFF
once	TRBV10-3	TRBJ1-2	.	TGTGCCATCAGTGAAAACTATGGCTACACCTTC	CAISENYGYTF
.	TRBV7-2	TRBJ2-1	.	TGTGCCAGCAGCTTAGAATCGGGGACCTACAATGAGCAGTTCTTC	CASSLESGTYNEQFF
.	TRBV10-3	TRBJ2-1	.	TGTGCCATCAGTGGGGAGAACTACCTGGAGAGAAATGAGCAGTTCTTC	CAISGENYLERNEQFF
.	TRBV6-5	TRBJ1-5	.	TGTGCCAGCAGTTACTCTCCAGGGCTAAATCAGCCCCAGCATTTT	CASSYSPGLNQPQHF
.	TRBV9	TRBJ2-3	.	TGTGCCAGCAGCGCCCGAATGGGACCGCATACGCAGTATTTT	CASSARMGPHTQYF
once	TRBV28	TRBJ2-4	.	TGTGCCAGCAGAGACCTCCTAGCCAAAAACATTCAGTACTTC	CASRDLLAKNIQYF
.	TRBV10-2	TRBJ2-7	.	TGCGCCACCATGAAGGGGGGGTCTCCCTACGAGCAGTACTTC	CATMKGGSPYEQYF